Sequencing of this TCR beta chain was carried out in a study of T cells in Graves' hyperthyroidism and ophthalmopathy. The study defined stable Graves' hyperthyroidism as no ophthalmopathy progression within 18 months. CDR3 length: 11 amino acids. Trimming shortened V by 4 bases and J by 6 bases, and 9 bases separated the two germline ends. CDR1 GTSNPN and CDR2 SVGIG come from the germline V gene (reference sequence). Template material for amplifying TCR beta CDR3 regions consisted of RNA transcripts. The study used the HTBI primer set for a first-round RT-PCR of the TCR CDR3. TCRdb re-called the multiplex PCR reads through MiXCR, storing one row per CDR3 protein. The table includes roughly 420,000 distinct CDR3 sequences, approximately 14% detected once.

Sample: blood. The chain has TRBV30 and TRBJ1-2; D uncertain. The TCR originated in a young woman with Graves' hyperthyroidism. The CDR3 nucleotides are TGTGCCTGGAAGTCCCGTAATGGCTACACCTTC. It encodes CAWKSRNGYTF.